Listed here are 27 T cell receptor beta chains from one sample, sequenced in a study of blood T cells in healthy people across ages. Alongside a J-beta primer mix, a sample-barcoded 5' primer served in a second PCR lasting roughly 7 to 11 cycles. MiXCR, run by TCRdb on the 5' RACE reads, gives a single entry per CDR3 protein. The sample holds 780,000 or so distinct CDR3 sequences, roughly 50% seen once. The sequenced material came from blood. The receptors were gathered from a man older than 75 in good health.

The table lists this clonotype with a few counts. The J gene is TRBJ2-7, the V gene TRBV5-1; TRBD2 might be the D (6 bases). The V end lost 4 bases, the J end lost 8 bases, and 10 bases lay between the germline ends. The CDR3 runs to 11 residues. Germline CDR1 and CDR2: SGHRS and YFSETQ. The CDR3 loop reads CASSVGTQQYF. The CDR3 region has the DNA TGCGCCAGCAGCGTCGGGACTCAGCAGTACTTC.

This clonotype was detected only a few times. The V call is TRBV4-1, the J call TRBJ1-1; weak D call: TRBD1 (6 bases). CDR3 size: 14 residues. Germline V lookup: CDR1 MGHRA, CDR2 YSYEKL. V lost 4 bases and J lost 8, with 17 bases in between. CDR3 residues: CASSPVLWQGEAFF. CDR3 sequence (DNA): TGCGCCAGCAGCCCCGTGTTGTGGCAGGGGGAAGCTTTCTTT.

This clonotype has more than one count but fewer than ten. V is TRBV6-5 and J is TRBJ2-5; TRBD1 agrees at 7 bases. The V segment lost 0 bases and the J segment 7 bases; nucleotides outside the gene matches: 2. The CDR3 extends over 13 amino acids. Germline V gene sequence: CDR1 MNHEY, CDR2 SVGAGI. The CDR3 spells CASSYSAGGTQYF. Here the CDR3 DNA reads TGTGCCAGCAGTTACTCGGCAGGGGGGACCCAGTACTTC.

The chain combines TRBV7-2 with TRBJ2-2; D ambiguous. Germline lookup yields CDR1 SGHTA and CDR2 FQGNSA. V lost 2 bases, J lost 5 bases, and 15 bases lay in between. There are 16 residues in the CDR3. The CDR3 DNA sequence: TGTGCCAGCAGCTTATCAGAGAGAGTCCGTACCGGGGAGCTGTTTTTT. Its translation: CASSLSERVRTGELFF.

This chain links TRBV7-9 with TRBJ2-5; 7 bases are shared with TRBD1. After removal of 0 bases from V and 11 bases from J, the junction contained 15 bases not matched to a gene. The CDR3 runs 16 residues. Germline loops: CDR1 SEHNR, CDR2 FQNEAQ (reference sequence). The chain's CDR3 is CASSLAGTAVYNEQYF. As DNA, the CDR3 is TGTGCCAGCAGCTTAGCGGGGACAGCGGTCTACAATGAGCAGTACTTC.

Turning to this clonotype: Since the CDR3 does not end with the conserved phenylalanine or tryptophan, this likely comes from a read error. The chain is built from TRBV7-9 and TRBJ2-1, with TRBD1 matching over 8 bases. Germline assignment: CDR1 SEHNR and CDR2 FQNEAQ (reference sequence). This CDR3 is built from 12 residues. The V and J ends lost 0 bases and 13 bases, in that order; junction bases with no gene match: 2. The CDR3 is CASSLAGTGQFL. The CDR3 DNA sequence: TGTGCCAGCAGCTTAGCCGGGACAGGTCAGTTCCTC.

The V and J genes are TRBV28 and TRBJ1-4, with a weak D call TRBD1 (5 bases). Germline CDR1 is MDHEN and CDR2 is SYDVKM. The CDR3 has 15 residues. V was trimmed by 2 bases and J by 4 bases, leaving 11 bases between them. The DNA for the CDR3 is TGTGCCAGCAGTTTAGGTGGGACCCGTAATGAAAAACTGTTTTTT. This encodes CASSLGGTRNEKLFF.

In its sample, this clonotype was seen a few times. The rearrangement uses TRBV9 and TRBJ2-3, with D perhaps matching TRBD2 (6 bases). The ends were cut back, 3 bases at V and 0 bases at J, with 14 bases in the middle. Germline CDR1 is SGDLS and CDR2 is YYNGEE. The CDR3 spans 16 residues. The CDR3 is CASSASYGLSTDTQYF. CDR3 nucleotide sequence: TGTGCCAGCAGCGCCAGCTATGGACTAAGCACAGATACGCAGTATTTT.

This clonotype was counted between two and nine times. V usage is TRBV11-2 and J usage is TRBJ2-7, with D tentatively TRBD2 (5 bases). Germline V lookup: CDR1 SGHAT, CDR2 FQNNGV. The CDR3 runs to 13 residues. Trimming took off 2 bases at V and 6 bases at J, with 11 bases between the two ends. Here the CDR3 reads CASSLNRRLEQYF. CDR3 nucleotide sequence: TGTGCCAGCAGCTTAAATCGGAGGCTCGAGCAGTACTTC.

Turning to this clonotype: The junction differs from germline at one of its ends, possibly a read error. The gene calls are TRBV7-2 and TRBJ2-1; D is possibly TRBD1 (6 bases). The CDR3 is made up of 11 amino acids. Germline values: CDR1 SGHTA, CDR2 FQGNSA. The CDR3, as DNA: TGTGCCAGCTCAAGGGGGAATGAGCGGTTCTTC. This gives the protein CASSRGNERFF.

The sample holds a few counts of this clonotype. V gene TRBV20-1 combines with J gene TRBJ1-6; possible D gene TRBD1, 5 bases. The CDR3 totals 14 residues. V was shortened by 3 bases and J by 7 bases, with 13 bases between the two germline ends. Germline lookup yields CDR1 DFQATT and CDR2 SNEGSKA (reference sequence). This CDR3 is CSARGTGENSPLHF. As DNA, the CDR3 is TGCAGTGCTAGGGGTACGGGGGAGAATTCACCCCTCCACTTT.

This clonotype is a singleton in its sample. The rearrangement joins TRBV6-1 to TRBJ1-4; perhaps TRBD1 as D (6 bases). The germline V gene encodes CDR1 MNHNS and CDR2 SASEGT. Deletions cut 8 bases from V and 4 bases from J, with 8 bases between. CDR3 size: 12 residues. CDR3 sequence: CASGGHNEKLFF. Written as DNA, the CDR3 is TGTGCCAGCGGGGGGCATAATGAAAAACTGTTTTTT.

J is TRBJ1-4 and V is TRBV7-2; D may be TRBD1 (6 bases). Trimming took 5 bases from V and 14 from J, leaving 12 bases between them. This CDR3 has 11 residues. From germline, CDR1 is SGHTA and CDR2 FQGNSA. As DNA, the CDR3 is TGTGCCAGCAGCGGGGGGCAGGTCCTGTTTTTT. Translated, it gives CASSGGQVLFF.

A few counts support this clonotype. The CDR3 loop is CASSFKGPNTGELFF. CDR3 nucleotides: TGTGCCAGCAGTTTTAAGGGCCCGAACACCGGGGAGCTGTTTTTT. The chain links TRBV27 to TRBJ2-2; D is undetermined. CDR1 MNHEY and CDR2 SMNVEV come from the germline V gene (reference sequence). The CDR3 runs 15 residues. V was pared by 3 bases and J by 0 bases, with 8 bases between.

The CDR3 DNA reads TGTGCCATCAGTGAGTCCCTGGGGGACAGGGTGGATGGCTACACCTTC. Residues: CAISESLGDRVDGYTF. The chain combines TRBV10-3 with TRBJ1-2; 9 positions match TRBD1. Germline V gene data show CDR1 as ENHRY and CDR2 as SYGVKD. J lost 6 bases, V lost 0 bases, and 8 bases had no gene match. The CDR3 has 16 residues.

Worth noting for this clonotype: Since a much larger clone is just one base distant, this may be a read error. J is TRBJ2-7 and V is TRBV7-9; D gene ambiguous. This CDR3 has 15 residues. V lost 1 base and J 0 bases, leaving 10 bases between the germline ends. Germline V CDR1 and CDR2: SEHNR, FQNEAQ (reference sequence). The CDR3 region has the DNA TGTGCCAGCAGCTTAGGAGACCTGAGCTCCTACGAGCAGTACTTC. As protein: CASSLGDLSSYEQYF.

CDR3 in DNA: TGTGCCAGCAGCCAAGAGGTCGGACCAGATACGCAGTATTTT. Amino acid sequence: CASSQEVGPDTQYF. The chain employs TRBV14 and TRBJ2-3; D not certain. The CDR3 is 14 amino acids. V was shortened by 0 bases and J by 4 bases, with 8 bases between the two germline ends. Germline V gene lookup returns CDR1 SGHDN and CDR2 FVKESK.

The J gene is TRBJ2-1, the V gene TRBV2; TRBD2 matches 13 bases. Germline trimming cut 8 bases from V and 4 bases from J; bases unmatched to any gene: 11. The germline CDR1 and CDR2 sequences are SNHLY and FYNNEI. This CDR3 spans 17 amino acids. In DNA form, the CDR3 reads TGTGCCAGCGGTCTAGAGACTAGCGGGAGGATTTACAATGAGCAGTTCTTC. It is translated as CASGLETSGRIYNEQFF. Full variable domain (outside the CDR3, taken from reference TRBV2 and TRBJ2-1): EPEVTQTPSHQVTQMGQEVILRCVPISNHLYFYWYRQILGQKVEFLVSFYNNEISEKSEIFDDQFSVERPDGSNFTLKIRSTKLEDSAMYFCASGLETSGRIYNEQFFGPGTRLTVL.

In this sample, this clonotype turned up a few times. The rearrangement joins TRBV27 to TRBJ1-2, with TRBD1 as a possible D gene (5 bases). The CDR3 spans 15 residues. V was shortened by 1 base and J by 1 base, with 10 bases between the two germline ends. The germline CDR1 and CDR2 sequences are MNHEY and SMNVEV (reference sequence). CDR3 region: CASSLYGGFNYGYTF. CDR3 nucleotides: TGTGCCAGCAGTTTATACGGGGGTTTTAACTATGGCTACACCTTC.

V and J are TRBV6-2 or TRBV6-3 and TRBJ2-1; the D is unclear. Trimming shortened V by 5 bases and J by 9 bases, and 8 bases separated the two germline ends. CDR3 length: 11 amino acids. Germline-derived CDR1 and CDR2 are MNHEY and SVGEGT. CDR3 region: CASSPPGEQFF. DNA for the CDR3: TGTGCCAGCAGTCCCCCCGGTGAGCAGTTCTTC.

The chain is built from TRBV27 and TRBJ2-1, with 9 positions matching TRBD2. The CDR3 length is 15 residues. The ends lost 6 bases at V and 4 bases at J; junction bases unmatched: 7. CDR1 and CDR2 (germline): MNHEY, SMNVEV (reference sequence). CDR3 in amino acids: CASRVGSGSYNEQFF. The CDR3 region has the DNA TGTGCCAGCAGAGTCGGTAGCGGGAGTTACAATGAGCAGTTCTTC.

This rearrangement joins TRBV5-6 to TRBJ2-6, with 10 bases that match TRBD1. The CDR3 spans 17 residues. Germline lookup yields CDR1 SGHDT and CDR2 YYEEEE. Trimming removed 3 bases from V and 3 bases from J; junction bases left unmatched: 6. CDR3 region: CASSYRQGAVGANVLTF. For the CDR3, the DNA is TGTGCCAGCAGCTACCGACAGGGGGCTGTTGGGGCCAACGTCCTGACTTTC.

This chain links TRBV30 with TRBJ2-1; D unclear. The CDR3 is 14 residues long. The germline V and J ends were trimmed by 5 bases and 4 bases, with 15 bases remaining between them. Germline V lookup: CDR1 GTSNPN, CDR2 SVGIG (reference sequence). CDR3 sequence: CAWLPGWSYNEQFF. The CDR3 DNA sequence: TGTGCCTGGCTCCCCGGCTGGAGTTACAATGAGCAGTTCTTC.

This CDR3 is CASSRYGPDANTEAFF. For the CDR3, the DNA is TGTGCCAGCAGCCGCTACGGGCCAGACGCGAACACTGAAGCTTTCTTT. V is TRBV6-6 and J is TRBJ1-1; the D is unclear. CDR3 length equals 16 residues. V lost 6 bases and J 1 base, leaving 18 bases between the germline ends. CDR1 MNHNY and CDR2 SVGAGI come from the germline V gene (reference sequence).

This rearrangement joins TRBV3-1 to TRBJ1-4; D gene unclear. Germline CDR1 is LGHDT and CDR2 is YNNKEL (reference sequence). This CDR3 has 16 amino acids. V was cut by 0 bases and J by 3 bases, with 11 bases left in between. The CDR3 DNA reads as TGTGCCAGCAGCCAAGATCAAGGGTTAGCTAATGAAAAACTGTTTTTT. Translated: CASSQDQGLANEKLFF.

The chain employs TRBV6-2 or TRBV6-3 and TRBJ2-4; 10 nucleotides match TRBD2. The J call may not be correct, given that the DNA end is closer to TRBJ2-5. Per germline, CDR1 MNHEY and CDR2 SVGEGT. This CDR3 has 13 residues. The CDR3 DNA reads as TGTGCCAGCAGGCTAGCGGGAGTGGAGACCCAGTACTTC. It translates to CASRLAGVETQYF.

The chain is built from TRBV7-8 and TRBJ2-6; 9 bases line up with TRBD1. The CDR3 runs 22 residues. Germline V lookup: CDR1 SGHVS, CDR2 FQNEAQ. V gave up 4 bases and J gave up 1 base; unmatched junction bases: 20. The CDR3 DNA follows: TGTGCCAGCAGCTCTGGACAGGGGTCCCTTTCCCCCGGTTCGTCTGGGGCCAACGTCCTGACTTTC. It is translated as CASSSGQGSLSPGSSGANVLTF.